Listed below are T cell receptor beta chains from one sample, sequenced in a study of response to subunit inactivated influenza vaccine. TCRdb re-derived calls from the RT-PCR reads in MiXCR, one entry per CDR3 protein. The repertoire holds over 650,000 distinct CDR3 sequences, with about 18% as singletons. Material: PBMCs from blood, obtained about 5 days after vaccination. The receptors were sampled from a man in his forties or fifties who received an inactivated influenza vaccine. The CDR3 runs from the conserved cysteine through the conserved F or W. A D gene is named only where the DNA matches it firmly. Size tells how often a clone was seen (once, few, many) or the class of an expanded clone, and some rows leave it out.

NA	TRBV7-9	many	TRBJ2-7	CASSLLTPIGRTYEQYF
NA	TRBV15	many	TRBJ1-5	CATSRDRAQPQHF
NA	TRBV12-3/TRBV12-4	NA	TRBJ2-3	CASSFPVLNRPSDTQYF
TRBD2	TRBV5-1	few	TRBJ2-1	CASSRGTSGRGPYNEQFF
TRBD2	TRBV12-3/TRBV12-4	NA	TRBJ2-3	CASSFRTSGTDTQYF
TRBD1	TRBV20-1	few	TRBJ1-1	CSAIQGVGLAEAFF
NA	TRBV20-1	few	TRBJ1-5	CSARKTGDQPQHF
TRBD1	TRBV11-2	few	TRBJ2-7	CASSHGTANYEQYF
NA	TRBV27	many	TRBJ2-4	CASSLTSGAKNIQYF
NA	TRBV20-1	few	TRBJ2-7	CSASPIVGQGPYEQYF
NA	TRBV4-2	NA	TRBJ1-2	CASSQAIRDGYTF
NA	TRBV20-1	few	TRBJ1-2	CSATNRDGARGYTF
TRBD1	TRBV30	NA	TRBJ1-6	CAWSTLDRGLSPLHF
NA	TRBV7-3	NA	TRBJ2-1	CASSFLGANYNEQFF
NA	TRBV10-3	few	TRBJ1-2	CAISADRPPMGGYTF
NA	TRBV28	few	TRBJ2-1	CASSPGQGGPYNEQFF
NA	TRBV5-1	many	TRBJ2-3	CASSLEVTDTQYF
NA	TRBV20-1	NA	TRBJ1-2	CSARDQTRIF
TRBD1	TRBV29-1	NA	TRBJ1-1	CSVVTGTGGPMNTEAFF
NA	TRBV15	NA	TRBJ2-5	CATSRDGLTQYF
TRBD2	TRBV10-3	few	TRBJ2-5	CAISAAGSLKETQYF
TRBD2	TRBV7-2	few	TRBJ2-7	CASSSVAGETYEQYF
TRBD1	TRBV12-3/TRBV12-4	NA	TRBJ1-4	CASSVGPHRGENEKLFF
NA	TRBV6-5	few	TRBJ1-5	CASSYSWRGEQPQHF
TRBD2	TRBV10-3	few	TRBJ2-7	CAISPLAGGPGEQYF
TRBD2	TRBV7-9	NA	TRBJ2-1	CASSLVSGGPVF